This T cell receptor beta chain was observed in a study of T cells in tumors after PD-1 blockade. As for the study in general: Prior checkpoint blockade, systemic immunosuppressant use, or anti-cancer therapy within 4 weeks excluded patients. Treatment was either pembrolizumab 200 mg every 3 weeks or cemiplimab 350 mg every 2 weeks. A subset received ongoing vismodegib 150 mg daily alongside anti-PD-1 therapy. Whole-study findings and limits: Blood contained about 40% of the tumor's TCR clonotypes.

The repertoire was sequenced with immunoSEQ multiplex PCR; TCRdb's copy has only in-frame clones and lacks some. The data contain about 59,000 clones, about four fifths of them singletons. Trimming at V came to 2 bases and at J to 6 bases, leaving 8 bases not matched to a gene. In germline, CDR1 is MNHEY, CDR2 SVGAGI. The CDR3 totals 15 residues. Comment on this clone: Its antigen is not identified.

This chain joins TRBV6-5 and TRBJ2-3; 7 bases fit TRBD2. Sample: PBMCs, taken before anti-PD-1 treatment. The sequence was obtained from a human donor with basal cell carcinoma. In DNA, the CDR3 is TGTGCCAGCAGTTACAGCGGGGTCTTGAGGGATACGCAGTATTTT. Translation: CASSYSGVLRDTQYF.